This T cell receptor (beta chain) was retrieved from a study of neurological immune-mediated disorders. Over 200 million TCR-beta sequences, together covering 15-18 subjects, were produced by every individual sequencing run that was carried out. TCRdb used MiXCR to reprocess the 5' RACE reads, holding one entry per CDR3 protein. This table holds 93,000 or so distinct CDR3 sequences, under 14% found once. Time point described: longitudinal time-point 3. The CDR3 has 16 residues. Germline values: CDR1 SGHTS, CDR2 YDEGEE. The ends lost 2 bases at V and 5 bases at J; junction bases unmatched: 4. In the case of this clonotype: Its antigen is as yet unknown.

Study-wide points: None of the CDR3 amino acid sequences found in expanded clones was shared across subjects. This suggests that the TCR-beta repertoires were private in all groups. Patients with HTLV-1-associated myelopathy had the highest level of TCR clonal expansion, whereas patients with multiple sclerosis had the lowest level, falling beneath the level found in healthy controls.

Sequencing was carried out using PBMCs. The TCR sequence derives from a female donor with HTLV-1-associated myelopathy (HAM/TSP). The genes are TRBV5-8 and TRBJ2-1; TRBD2 matches at 13 bases. CDR3 bases: TGTGCCAGCAGCTTCCGGGGACTAGCGGGGAACAATGAGCAGTTCTTC. It encodes CASSFRGLAGNNEQFF.